A single sample is the source of the 25 T cell receptor beta chains below, sequenced in a study of shared clonotypes between healthy human individuals. The table came from immunoSEQ multiplex PCR; TCRdb's copy has only in-frame clones and leaves some out. There are nearly 600,000 clones in the sample; just under 97% occur only once, and less than 0.13% lies in the top ten. Naive CD8 cells comprised CD45RO-negative, CCR7-positively selected cells, excluding terminally differentiated effector memory CD45RA+ cells. The sequencing input was naive CD8+ T cells sorted from blood. Receptors were obtained from a woman aged 30 to 39 in good health.

The table lists this clone with a count of one. The J gene is TRBJ1-1, the V gene TRBV6-1; no clear D. In germline, CDR1 is MNHNS, CDR2 SASEGT. With 2 bases removed from V and 6 bases from J, the gap between germline ends came to 10 bases. The CDR3 sequence is 13 residues long. CDR3 sequence: CASSENFWAEAFF. For the CDR3, the DNA is TGTGCCAGCAGTGAAAACTTTTGGGCTGAAGCTTTCTTT.

The V and J genes are TRBV7-9 and TRBJ1-2; D not certain. CDR3 length: 12 amino acids. CDR1 is SEHNR and CDR2 is FQNEAQ in the germline V gene (reference sequence). V was shortened by 3 bases and J by 6 bases, with 8 bases between the two germline ends. The CDR3 loop is CASSFGTDGYTF. DNA of the CDR3: TGTGCCAGCAGCTTCGGTACCGATGGCTACACCTTC.

CDR3 amino acids: CASSEVGHVNEKLFF. The CDR3 DNA reads as TGTGCCAGCAGCGAAGTCGGACACGTCAATGAAAAACTGTTTTTT. This chain joins TRBV7-9 and TRBJ1-4; a weak D match, TRBD1 (5 bases). Germline loops: CDR1 SEHNR, CDR2 FQNEAQ (reference sequence). Trimming removed 5 bases at V and 5 bases at J, with 15 bases between. The CDR3 is 15 residues long.

As concerns this clone: Mismatch with germline at one junction end may stem from a read error. The chain is built from TRBV9 and TRBJ2-7, with 7 bases lining up with TRBD1. The CDR3 spans 12 residues. From germline, CDR1 is SGDLS and CDR2 YYNGEE. The chain's CDR3 is CASQGVDYEQYF. CDR3 nucleotide sequence: TGTGCCAGCCAGGGGGTCGACTACGAGCAGTATTTC.

DNA for the CDR3: TGTGCCAGCAGTGACTTCATCCGGGATGGCTACACCTTC. This sequence encodes CASSDFIRDGYTF. The rearrangement links TRBV6-1 to TRBJ1-2; D not resolved. Trimming cost V 3 bases and J 6 bases, with 11 bases left between them. The germline CDR1 and CDR2 sequences are MNHNS and SASEGT. This CDR3 has 13 residues.

This chain joins TRBV7-8 and TRBJ2-3; possible D gene TRBD1, 6 bases. Trimming left V 5 bases short and J 2 bases short, with 17 bases between. Germline-derived CDR1 and CDR2 are SGHVS and FQNEAQ. This CDR3 spans 16 amino acids. The CDR3 region has the DNA TGTGCCAGCAGCCAAAGATGGACAGAAAACACAGATACGCAGTATTTT. It is translated as CASSQRWTENTDTQYF.

Comments on this clone: The sample holds other DNA sequences that translate to the same CDR3. The rearrangement uses TRBV29-1 and TRBJ1-1; unclear D gene. Germline CDR1 SQVTM, CDR2 ANQGSEA. The V end was cut by 4 bases, the J end by 1 base, with 4 bases between. The CDR3 totals 11 residues. The CDR3 DNA follows: TGCAGCGTTGTGGAGAACACTGAAGCTTTCTTT. Translated: CSVVENTEAFF.

The V gene is TRBV12-5, the J gene TRBJ2-2; D is unclear. The CDR3 consists of 12 residues. Germline assignment: CDR1 LGHNT and CDR2 FRNRAP. V dropped 4 bases and J dropped 4 bases, with 4 bases sitting between them. The CDR3 protein is CASGSRTGELFF. The CDR3, as DNA: TGTGCTAGTGGTTCCCGCACCGGGGAGCTGTTTTTT.

This chain joins TRBV20-1 and TRBJ2-1; D gene ambiguous. There are 10 residues in the CDR3. With 3 bases removed from V and 9 bases from J, the gap between germline ends came to 6 bases. CDR1 DFQATT and CDR2 SNEGSKA come from the germline V gene (reference sequence). The CDR3 DNA reads as TGCAGTGCTAGCGGCCCTGAGCAGTTCTTC. This sequence encodes CSASGPEQFF.

The rearrangement links TRBV10-1 to TRBJ1-1; 7 nucleotides line up with TRBD1. V lost 4 bases and J lost 3; bases outside the gene matches: 5. Germline V gene sequence: CDR1 WNHNN, CDR2 SYGVQD (reference sequence). The CDR3 length is 14 residues. Here the CDR3 reads CASSGTGLDTEAFF. DNA for the CDR3: TGCGCCAGCAGTGGGACAGGACTGGACACTGAAGCTTTCTTT.

This clone was seen just once. V and J are TRBV28 and TRBJ1-2; a possible D gene is TRBD1 (5 bases). Trimming took off 9 bases at V and 5 bases at J, with 16 bases between the two ends. Germline V gene sequence: CDR1 MDHEN, CDR2 SYDVKM. The CDR3 runs to 13 residues. The CDR3 DNA follows: TGTGCCAGTATGGGACCCAAGTGGTATGGCTACACCTTC. Residues: CASMGPKWYGYTF.

The chain couples TRBV6-1 to TRBJ2-7; D remains ambiguous. V shed 11 bases and J shed 1 base, with 15 bases lying between them. The germline gives CDR1 MNHNS, CDR2 SASEGT. This CDR3 is built from 13 residues. DNA of the CDR3: TGTGCCTCGACCGGCTTCAGGTCCTACGAGCAGTACTTC. Protein sequence: CASTGFRSYEQYF.

The V gene is TRBV28, the J gene TRBJ2-5; D is uncertain. In germline, CDR1 is MDHEN, CDR2 SYDVKM. V lost 1 base and J lost 1, with 16 bases in between. The CDR3 is made up of 17 amino acids. CDR3 DNA sequence: TGTGCCAGCAGTTTATCGAGTTGGGGTATGGGCCAAGAGACCCAGTACTTC. It encodes CASSLSSWGMGQETQYF.

The chain employs TRBV14 and TRBJ2-7, with 8 bases identical to TRBD2. The CDR3 has 15 residues. Germline CDR1 and CDR2: SGHDN and FVKESK. The V segment lost 1 base and the J segment 5 bases; nucleotides outside the gene matches: 7. The CDR3 reads CASSQGRTSRNEQYF. The CDR3 DNA follows: TGTGCCAGCAGCCAAGGCAGGACTAGCCGGAACGAGCAGTACTTC.

The gene calls are TRBV20-1 and TRBJ2-1; D ambiguous. The germline V gene encodes CDR1 DFQATT and CDR2 SNEGSKA (reference sequence). Trimming removed 3 bases from V and 7 bases from J, with 7 bases in between. The CDR3 is 11 residues long. This CDR3 reads CSARARNEQFF. The DNA for the CDR3 is TGCAGTGCTAGGGCTCGTAATGAGCAGTTCTTC.

The V and J genes are TRBV5-6 and TRBJ2-2, with D possibly being TRBD1 or TRBD2 (5 bases each). V was trimmed by 3 bases and J by 0 bases, leaving 12 bases between them. The length of the CDR3 is 16 residues. CDR1 SGHDT and CDR2 YYEEEE come from the germline V gene. CDR3 DNA sequence: TGTGCCAGCAGCTGGGGGTCGTCCCCGAACACCGGGGAGCTGTTTTTT. This encodes CASSWGSSPNTGELFF.

V is TRBV15 and J is TRBJ2-7; D remains ambiguous. CDR3 size: 15 residues. V lost 4 bases to trimming and J lost 1 base, with 14 bases between them. In germline, CDR1 is LNHNV, CDR2 YYDKDF (reference sequence). CDR3 nucleotides: TGTGCCACCAGCATCCAGAGGACGCAATCCTACGAGCAGTACTTC. This translates into CATSIQRTQSYEQYF.

The count of this clone is one. The rearrangement joins TRBV11-2 to TRBJ2-3, with 13 bases aligning to TRBD2. The CDR3 has 18 residues. Trimming cost V 1 base and J 0 bases; bases outside gene matches: 4. The germline V gene has CDR1 SGHAT and CDR2 FQNNGV. The CDR3 sequence: CASSLVTSGRASTDTQYF. CDR3 nucleotides: TGTGCCAGCAGCTTAGTAACTAGCGGGAGGGCTAGCACAGATACGCAGTATTTT.

This clone was recorded once. The rearrangement joins TRBV11-1 to TRBJ1-1; the D is unclear. The CDR3 is 13 amino acids. V was pared by 3 bases and J by 5 bases, with 10 bases between. The germline V gene encodes CDR1 SGHAT and CDR2 FQDESV (reference sequence). DNA of the CDR3: TGTGCCAGCAGCTTTACCCGAGGTACTGAAGCTTTCTTT. The encoded protein is CASSFTRGTEAFF.

J is TRBJ2-7 and V is TRBV5-6, with D perhaps given as TRBD1 or TRBD2 (5 bases each). The CDR3 covers 16 residues. Trimming left V 2 bases short and J 3 bases short, with 18 bases between. Germline CDR1 SGHDT, CDR2 YYEEEE. The CDR3 spells CASSFSTGLGIYEQYF. Written as DNA, the CDR3 is TGTGCCAGCAGCTTCAGTACGGGGCTAGGGATCTACGAGCAGTACTTC.

This clone was counted once. The gene calls are TRBV7-9 and TRBJ2-7, with 9 bases fitting TRBD2. The germline V gene encodes CDR1 SEHNR and CDR2 FQNEAQ (reference sequence). Unmatched junction bases numbered 5, after V lost 4 bases and J lost 4 bases. CDR3 size: 14 residues. CDR3 nucleotides: TGTGCCAGCAGCTCGCCGGGACTAGCATACGAGCAGTACTTC. Amino acids: CASSSPGLAYEQYF.

J is TRBJ1-1 and V is TRBV25-1, with D tentatively TRBD1 (5 bases). The CDR3 loop spans 15 amino acids. The V end lost 1 base, the J end lost 1 base, and 10 bases lay between the germline ends. Germline V CDR1 and CDR2: MGHDK, SYGVNS. The CDR3 protein is CASSEWGTRNTEAFF. In DNA form, the CDR3 reads TGTGCCAGCAGTGAATGGGGCACACGGAACACTGAAGCTTTCTTT.

A note on this clone: The sample has other DNA sequences that encode this CDR3 too. This chain joins TRBV5-6 and TRBJ2-7; weak D call: TRBD1 (6 bases). This CDR3 region has 13 residues. The V and J ends lost 2 bases and 2 bases respectively, with 8 bases between them. The germline V gene encodes CDR1 SGHDT and CDR2 YYEEEE. This CDR3 is CASSFGTTYEQYF. DNA for the CDR3: TGTGCCAGCAGCTTCGGGACAACCTACGAGCAGTACTTC.

The chain recombines TRBV5-4 with TRBJ2-7, with D possibly matching TRBD2 (7 bases). The germline V gene has CDR1 SGHNT and CDR2 YYREEE (reference sequence). The CDR3 has 14 residues. The V end was cut by 5 bases, the J end by 4 bases, with 16 bases between. CDR3 bases: TGTGCCAGCAGTCCAACAGGGACTAAGTACGAGCAGTACTTC. Residues: CASSPTGTKYEQYF.

Worth noting for this clone: Within the sample, other DNA sequences also encode this same CDR3. The rearrangement joins TRBV7-9 to TRBJ1-6; D is ambiguous. Germline-derived CDR1 and CDR2 are SEHNR and FQNEAQ (reference sequence). V gave up 1 base and J gave up 9 bases, with 4 bases separating them. The CDR3 contains 12 residues. The CDR3 DNA reads as TGTGCCAGCAGCTTAGGGAGTTCACCCCTCCACTTT. This translates into CASSLGSSPLHF.